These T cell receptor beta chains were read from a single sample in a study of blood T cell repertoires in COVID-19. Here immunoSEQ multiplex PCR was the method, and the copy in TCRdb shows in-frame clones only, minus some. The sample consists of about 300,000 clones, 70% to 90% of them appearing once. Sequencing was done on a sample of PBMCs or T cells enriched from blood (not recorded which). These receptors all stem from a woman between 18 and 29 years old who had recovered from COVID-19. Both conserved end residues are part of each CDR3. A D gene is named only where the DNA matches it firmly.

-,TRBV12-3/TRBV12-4,CASSSSDTIYF
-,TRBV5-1,CASSSLTGNTGELFF
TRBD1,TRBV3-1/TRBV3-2,CASSPGQLNSPLHF
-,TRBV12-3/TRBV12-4,CASSLKGSQPQHF
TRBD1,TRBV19,CASSTGTGVGETQYF
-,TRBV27,CASSFAREWETQYF
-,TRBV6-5,CASRARGSETQYF
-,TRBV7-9,CASSPDSWGTQYF
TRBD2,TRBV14,CASSSLAGFGTSYEQYF
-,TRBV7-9,CASSSNTDTQYF
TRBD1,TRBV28,CASSFSGGFSSEAFF
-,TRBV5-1,CASSLDQSQGGYTF
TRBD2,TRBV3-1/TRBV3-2,CASSQGSGVGQETQYF
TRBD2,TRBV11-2,CASSVSGGALDTQYF
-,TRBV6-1,CASSALLLGREKHRQYF
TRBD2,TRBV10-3,CAISGRDGEGNTGELFF
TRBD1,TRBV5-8,CASSRQAGTAGGYTF
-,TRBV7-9,CASSGRGAGTWNEQFF
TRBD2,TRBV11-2,CASSPRPTSGGARRTQYF
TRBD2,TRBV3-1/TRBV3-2,CASSQGVTGGEKETQYF
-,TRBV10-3,CAISDFQGLVDGYTF
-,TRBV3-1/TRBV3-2,CASSQEHSAGGGYTF
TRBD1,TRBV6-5,CASSYSEGAGAEAFF
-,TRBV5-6,CASSLGPGVGQPQHF
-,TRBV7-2,CASSSRDNYEQYF
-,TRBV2,CASSDDRTYEQYF
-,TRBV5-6,CASSPDGSSYNSPLHF
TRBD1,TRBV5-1,CASSLSRDRYSSYEQYF
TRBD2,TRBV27,CASSPGTSGIDEQYF
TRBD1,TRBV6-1,CASSELVGGHKETQYF
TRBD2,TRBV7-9,CASSLAGSGGRLFYNEQFF
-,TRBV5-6,CASSLTPSERDEQFF
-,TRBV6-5,CASSYSAGQGDQPQHF
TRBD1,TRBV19,CASSITGQTLHNEQFF
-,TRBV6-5,CASTPGTTYEQYF
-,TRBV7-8,CASSLAPGLNNSPLHF
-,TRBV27,CASSRPRGSLESSPLHF
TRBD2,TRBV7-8,CASSWAIAGPVAYNEQFF